This T cell receptor (beta chain) was retrieved from a study of response to subunit inactivated influenza vaccine. Of note for this clonotype: What it binds is not known.

V shed 1 base and J shed 3 bases, with 16 bases lying between them. This CDR3 region has 16 residues. The germline CDR1 and CDR2 sequences are SGHVS and FQNEAQ. TCRdb itself ran the RT-PCR reads through MiXCR, one entry per CDR3 protein. Of 530,000 or so distinct CDR3 sequences in the sample, about 25% were seen once. Findings and caveats of the study: Authors suggested each seasonal influenza vaccination recruits few new T cells.

The starting material was CD4+ T cells sorted from PBMCs, obtained approximately 5 days after vaccination. The sequence derives from a man aged 50 or older who received an inactivated influenza vaccine. The chain couples TRBV7-8 to TRBJ2-7; D may be TRBD1 (6 bases). The CDR3 DNA sequence: TGTGCCAGCAGCTTAGGCGTGGGGGCGGTCGTCTACGAGCAGTACTTC. It yields the protein CASSLGVGAVVYEQYF.